This T cell receptor beta chain comes out of a study of CD8 T cells in ankylosing spondylitis. The study's findings and limits: Some motif variants had been reported before (in reactive arthritis synovial fluid and blood). From matched ankylosing spondylitis synovial fluid, disease-linked clones were reportedly recovered at significantly enriched levels.

A few counts support this clonotype. Its target is not known. Germline-derived CDR1 and CDR2 are SGHDT and YYEEEE. This CDR3 contains 15 residues. V lost 0 bases and J lost 6, with 14 bases in between. 5'-RACE, quantitative and with molecular barcodes, yielded the TCR beta libraries. TCRdb reprocessed the 5' RACE reads via MiXCR and lists one record per CDR3 protein. Counted here are approximately 260,000 distinct CDR3 sequences, 15% to 20% occurring once; the ten biggest clones make up under 40%. This rearrangement joins TRBV5-6 to TRBJ2-3; D remains ambiguous. The sample was blood, either unsorted or a sorted T cell fraction (not recorded which). This receptor was identified in a male donor with ankylosing spondylitis or in good health (not recorded which). CDR3 sequence (DNA): TGTGCCAGCAGCTTGGCCCCTCATGTGGCGGATACGCAGTATTTT. As protein: CASSLAPHVADTQYF.